The T cell receptor (beta chain) described here comes from a study of cytomegalovirus exposure and HLA in healthy donors. For the study at large: It was reported in a later analysis that the 120 validation repertoires used the same platform as the 500 to 700 first-cohort repertoires.

Sequencing was performed with immunoSEQ multiplex PCR; in TCRdb, only in-frame clones are kept and a portion is missing. The sample holds about 310,000 clones; roughly 87% are singletons and the top ten take around 0.91%. This CDR3 has 15 amino acids. The V end was cut by 1 base, the J end by 5 bases, with 12 bases between. Looked up from germline, CDR1 is LNHDA and CDR2 is SQIVND (reference sequence). Points from the study as a whole: Reported performance of the classifier showed diagnosis of cytomegalovirus status with high specificity and sensitivity. Rare sequences made up most TCRs, while some public TCRs were found in many donors.

As concerns this clone: Its target is unknown.

The chain uses TRBV19 and TRBJ2-1, with D perhaps matching TRBD2 (7 bases). The sequenced sample consisted of PBMCs. The receptor was isolated from a man aged 25-45 years in good health and CMV-seronegative. The CDR3 sequence is CASSIGGGGNNEQFF. The CDR3 DNA reads as TGTGCCAGTAGTATAGGCGGGGGCGGCAACAATGAGCAGTTCTTC. The entire variable domain, with the rest obtained from reference TRBV19 and TRBJ2-1, is as follows: DGGITQSPKYLFRKEGQNVTLSCEQNLNHDAMYWYRQDPGQGLRLIYYSQIVNDFQKGDIAEGYSVSREKKESFPLTVTSAQKNPTAFYLCASSIGGGGNNEQFFGPGTRLTVL.